This TCR beta chain was identified during a study of blood T cell repertoires in COVID-19. Study as a whole: Acute-phase and convalescent COVID-19 samples originated in the United States, Italy and Spain. T cells, B-cell-depleted T cells, or PBMCs supplied cDNA or gDNA.

Germline CDR1 reads SGHTA; CDR2 reads FQGNSA. Trimming took off 6 bases at V and 3 bases at J, with 9 bases between the two ends. The CDR3 has 13 amino acids. Original data processing: Amplifying reference gene primers gave estimates of nucleated cell counts. The protocol was immunoSEQ multiplex PCR, while the TCRdb copy is restricted to in-frame clones and leaves out a portion. That table gives V, J and clone size, and the DNA gave D and trimming. The sample yields over 95,000 clones, roughly 85% seen once. This clonotype was sampled from a human donor in a cohort sampled during active COVID-19. Sequencing input: peripheral blood. This rearrangement joins TRBV7-2 to TRBJ1-5; D unclear. CDR3 nucleotide sequence: TGTGCCAGCAGTTCGGACTTCAATCAGCCCCAGCATTTT. Its translation is CASSSDFNQPQHF.